The rows below give T cell receptor beta chains drawn from one sample of a study of blood T cell repertoires in COVID-19. Assay used: immunoSEQ multiplex PCR; TCRdb lists only in-frame clones, some missing. The profile shows some 200,000 clones, about four fifths of them singletons. Sequencing used peripheral blood. The receptors shown here come from a human donor with acute or convalescent COVID-19. The donor label of this sample is uncertain. CDR3s include the opening cysteine and the closing phenylalanine or tryptophan. D genes are given only for firm matches. Rows may omit the clone size; those that give it use once, few, many or a size class.

d_gene | j_gene | v_gene | abundance | CDR3aa | CDR3nt
- | TRBJ1-5 | TRBV2 | - | CASSEARVSQPQHF | TGTGCCAGCAGTGAAGCCCGAGTATCCCAGCCCCAGCATTTT
- | TRBJ2-2 | TRBV19 | - | CASSISSNTGELFF | TGTGCCAGTAGTATTAGTAGTAACACCGGGGAGCTGTTTTTT
TRBD1 | TRBJ2-1 | TRBV6-5 | - | CASGQVINEQFF | TGTGCCAGCGGACAGGTTATTAATGAGCAGTTCTTC
- | TRBJ1-2 | TRBV3-1/TRBV3-2 | - | CASSRAREINYGYTF | TGTGCCAGCAGCCGGGCGAGGGAAATTAACTATGGCTACACCTTC
- | TRBJ1-1 | TRBV27 | - | CATYSPEGRAEAFF | TGTGCCACCTATTCTCCAGAGGGGAGGGCTGAAGCTTTCTTT
- | TRBJ2-1 | TRBV19 | - | CASSTLAGAYNEQFF | TGTGCCAGTAGTACGCTGGCAGGGGCTTACAATGAGCAGTTCTTC
- | TRBJ1-4 | TRBV18 | - | CASSTTRSNEKLFF | TGTGCCAGCTCTACCACACGGAGTAATGAAAAACTGTTTTTT
- | TRBJ1-6 | TRBV7-3 | - | CASSLYRDGSPLHF | TGTGCCAGCAGCTTATACAGGGACGGGTCACCCCTCCACTTT
- | TRBJ2-3 | TRBV18 | - | CASSPAGDTQYF | TGTGCCAGCTCACCAGCGGGAGATACGCAGTATTTT
- | TRBJ1-4 | TRBV20-1 | - | CSAGGSEKLFF | TGCAGTGCCGGCGGGAGTGAAAAACTGTTTTTT
TRBD1 | TRBJ1-6 | TRBV25-1 | few | CASSPTTGVNSPLHF | TGTGCCAGCAGTCCTACGACAGGGGTTAATTCACCCCTCCACTTT
- | TRBJ1-6 | TRBV11-2 | - | CASSLYGTSPLHF | TGTGCCAGCAGCTTATACGGTACTTCACCCCTCCACTTT
TRBD1 | TRBJ2-1 | TRBV27 | - | CASSWSPGTVYNEQFF | TGTGCCAGCAGTTGGAGCCCTGGGACAGTTTACAATGAGCAGTTCTTC
- | TRBJ1-2 | TRBV30 | - | CAWSKGQPYGYTF | TGTGCCTGGAGTAAAGGACAGCCCTATGGCTACACCTTC
- | TRBJ2-7 | TRBV5-4 | - | CASSLGQRYEQYF | TGTGCCAGCAGCTTGGGGCAGAGGTACGAGCAGTACTTC
- | TRBJ2-2 | TRBV6-5 | - | CASSRDLTGELFF | TGTGCCAGCAGCCGAGACTTAACCGGGGAGCTGTTTTTT
TRBD2 | TRBJ2-1 | TRBV9 | - | CASSVDLAAPYNEQFF | TGTGCCAGCAGCGTAGATCTAGCGGCACCCTACAATGAGCAGTTCTTC
- | TRBJ1-2 | TRBV19 | - | CASEDRNYGYTF | TGTGCCAGTGAAGACAGGAACTATGGCTACACCTTC
- | TRBJ1-1 | TRBV7-2 | - | CASSLRTVLQAFF | TGTGCCAGCAGCTTACGGACAGTTCTTCAAGCTTTCTTT
- | TRBJ1-5 | TRBV5-8 | once | CASSWRRQARINQPQHF | TGTGCCAGCAGCTGGAGAAGACAGGCCCGGATCAATCAGCCCCAGCATTTT
TRBD1 | TRBJ2-7 | TRBV29-1 | - | CSVGRTGSSYEQYF | TGCAGCGTTGGTCGGACAGGGAGCTCCTACGAGCAGTACTTC
TRBD1 | TRBJ2-1 | TRBV2 | - | CASTPGQGVDEQFF | TGTGCCAGCACCCCGGGACAGGGAGTAGATGAGCAGTTCTTC
TRBD2 | TRBJ2-5 | TRBV28 | - | CASSQFGGLANRRQETQYF | TGTGCCAGCAGTCAATTTGGGGGACTAGCAAACCGAAGGCAGGAGACCCAGTACTTC
TRBD2 | TRBJ2-2 | TRBV5-1 | - | CASSLEVAGVSGELFF | TGCGCCAGCAGCTTGGAAGTAGCGGGAGTGTCCGGGGAGCTGTTTTTT
- | TRBJ2-7 | TRBV10-1 | - | CASSVVRGASYEQYF | TGCGCCAGCAGTGTAGTCAGGGGAGCCTCCTACGAGCAGTACTTC
- | TRBJ2-1 | TRBV11-3 | - | CASSSRGWDEQFF | TGTGCCAGCAGCTCCAGGGGTTGGGATGAGCAGTTCTTC
- | TRBJ2-7 | TRBV28 | - | CASSPQFYEQYF | TGTGCCAGCAGTCCGCAGTTCTACGAGCAGTACTTC
- | TRBJ1-4 | TRBV5-1 | few | CASSFLGYGTNEKLFF | TGCGCCAGCAGCTTCCTCGGGTATGGGACTAATGAAAAACTGTTTTTT
- | TRBJ2-1 | TRBV11-3 | - | CASSFQGRNEQFF | TGTGCCAGCAGCTTTCAGGGCAGGAATGAGCAGTTCTTC
- | TRBJ2-5 | TRBV11-2 | once | CASSLDLPRQETQYF | TGTGCCAGCAGCTTAGATCTACCGAGACAAGAGACCCAGTACTTC
TRBD1 | TRBJ2-5 | TRBV18 | - | CASSPWTGGETQYF | TGTGCCAGCTCACCTTGGACAGGGGGAGAGACCCAGTACTTC
- | TRBJ1-2 | TRBV19 | - | CASSIGDSVSGYTF | TGTGCCAGTAGTATAGGCGACAGCGTCTCTGGCTACACCTTC
- | TRBJ1-4 | TRBV5-1 | - | CASSRGSATNEKLFF | TGCGCCAGCAGCCGAGGAAGCGCAACTAATGAAAAACTGTTTTTT
- | TRBJ1-5 | TRBV5-1 | - | CASSLEGEEQPQHF | TGCGCCAGCAGCTTGGAGGGGGAAGAGCAGCCCCAGCATTTT
- | TRBJ1-1 | TRBV3-1/TRBV3-2 | - | CASSQRDTEAFF | TGTGCCAGCAGCCAACGGGACACTGAAGCTTTCTTT
TRBD1 | TRBJ1-4 | TRBV3-1/TRBV3-2 | few | CASSLGQGRTNEKLFF | TGTGCCAGCAGCCTTGGACAGGGGCGAACTAATGAAAAACTGTTTTTT
- | TRBJ2-2 | TRBV10-3 | - | CATKLQGKAGELFF | TGTGCCACCAAGTTGCAGGGTAAAGCCGGGGAGCTGTTTTTT
TRBD2 | TRBJ2-7 | TRBV19 | - | CASSTLGAAGGFEQYF | TGTGCCAGTAGTACACTCGGGGCAGCCGGGGGGTTCGAGCAGTACTTC
- | TRBJ2-3 | TRBV9 | - | CASSRGANQDTDTQYF | TGTGCCAGCAGCCGTGGGGCCAACCAGGACACAGATACGCAGTATTTT
TRBD1 | TRBJ1-2 | TRBV3-1/TRBV3-2 | - | CASSQETGGGYTF | TGTGCCAGCAGCCAAGAGACAGGGGGTGGCTACACCTTC
TRBD1 | TRBJ2-7 | TRBV7-9 | - | CASSRPGQGFYEQYF | TGTGCCAGCAGCCGACCGGGACAGGGGTTCTACGAGCAGTACTTC
- | TRBJ1-5 | TRBV30 | - | CAWTGTSNQPQHF | TGTGCCTGGACCGGGACAAGCAATCAGCCCCAGCATTTT
- | TRBJ2-7 | TRBV18 | - | CASSPPWAPSSYEQYF | TGTGCCAGCTCACCCCCTTGGGCGCCGAGCTCCTACGAGCAGTACTTC
TRBD1 | TRBJ2-3 | TRBV7-9 | - | CASRQTGGARDTQYF | TGTGCCAGCAGACAGACAGGGGGCGCTCGGGATACGCAGTATTTT
- | TRBJ1-2 | TRBV30 | - | CAWSLGGAGYGYTF | TGTGCCTGGAGTCTTGGGGGCGCAGGCTATGGCTACACCTTC
TRBD1 | TRBJ1-2 | TRBV5-6 | once | CASSSTGQGLYGYTF | TGTGCCAGCAGCTCCACGGGACAGGGGCTATATGGCTACACCTTC
TRBD1 | TRBJ1-5 | TRBV18 | few | CASSPGTDNQPQHF | TGTGCCAGCTCACCTGGGACAGACAATCAGCCCCAGCATTTT
TRBD1 | TRBJ1-3 | TRBV2 | - | CASSAWDRGNTIYF | TGTGCCAGCAGTGCTTGGGACAGGGGAAACACCATATATTTT
TRBD1 | TRBJ2-1 | TRBV19 | - | CASSVGTGSSYNEQFF | TGTGCCAGTAGTGTGGGGACAGGTAGCTCCTACAATGAGCAGTTCTTC